This T cell receptor (beta chain) was sequenced during a study of cytomegalovirus exposure and HLA in healthy donors. The PCR had 60 Vbeta and 13 Jbeta primers. Profiled with immunoSEQ multiplex PCR; TCRdb holds only in-frame clones, not every one. The table records 120,000 or so clones, roughly 70% of them present only once. Study-level findings and limits: As a later analysis showed, a missense DCLRE1C variant was linked to trimming of TCR beta V- and J-genes. Most subjects' HLA-A and HLA-B alleles were reportedly predicted from TCR beta sequences. The study recorded 150 to 200 TCR beta chains that were cytomegalovirus-associated.

After removal of 5 bases from V and 4 bases from J, the junction contained 4 bases not matched to a gene. Per the germline V gene, CDR1 is MNHEY and CDR2 is SMNVEV (reference sequence). This CDR3 comprises 15 residues. Turning to this clone: Its target is unknown.

The sequence derives from a middle-aged woman in good health and CMV-seropositive. Input material: PBMCs. The V gene is TRBV27, the J gene TRBJ2-1, with 11 bases identical to TRBD2. The CDR3 protein is CASSTGTSGYNEQFF. CDR3 sequence (DNA): TGTGCCAGCAGTACCGGGACTAGCGGTTACAATGAGCAGTTCTTC.